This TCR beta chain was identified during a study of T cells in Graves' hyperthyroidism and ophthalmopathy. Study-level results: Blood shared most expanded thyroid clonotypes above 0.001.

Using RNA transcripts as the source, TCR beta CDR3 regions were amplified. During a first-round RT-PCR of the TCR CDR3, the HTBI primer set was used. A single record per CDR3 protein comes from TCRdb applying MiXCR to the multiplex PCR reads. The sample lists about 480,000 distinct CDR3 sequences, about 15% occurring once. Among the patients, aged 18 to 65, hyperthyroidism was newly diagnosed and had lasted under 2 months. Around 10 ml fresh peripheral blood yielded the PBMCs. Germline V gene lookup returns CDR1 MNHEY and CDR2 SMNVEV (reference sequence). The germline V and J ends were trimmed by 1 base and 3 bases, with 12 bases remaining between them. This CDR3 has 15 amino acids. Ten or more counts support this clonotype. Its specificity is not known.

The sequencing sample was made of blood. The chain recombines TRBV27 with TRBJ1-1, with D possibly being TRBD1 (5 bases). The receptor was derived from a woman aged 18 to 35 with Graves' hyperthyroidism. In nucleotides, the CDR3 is TGTGCCAGCAGTTTATATATAGGGGCGGACACTGAAGCTTTCTTT. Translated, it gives CASSLYIGADTEAFF.